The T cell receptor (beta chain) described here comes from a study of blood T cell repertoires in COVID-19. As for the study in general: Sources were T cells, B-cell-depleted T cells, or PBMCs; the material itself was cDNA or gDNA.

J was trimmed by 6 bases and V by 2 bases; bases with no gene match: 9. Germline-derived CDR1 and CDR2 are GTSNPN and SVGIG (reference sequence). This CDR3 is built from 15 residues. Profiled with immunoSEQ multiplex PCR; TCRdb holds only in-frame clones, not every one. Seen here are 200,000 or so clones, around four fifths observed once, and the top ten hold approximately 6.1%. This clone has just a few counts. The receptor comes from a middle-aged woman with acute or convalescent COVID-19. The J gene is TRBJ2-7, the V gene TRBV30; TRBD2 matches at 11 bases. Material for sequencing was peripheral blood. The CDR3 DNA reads TGTGCCTGGAGTCCTTTGACTAGCGGGGCCCTCGAGCAGTACTTC. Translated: CAWSPLTSGALEQYF.